The source of this TCR beta chain is a study of blood T cell repertoires in COVID-19. The CDR3 is made up of 15 amino acids. The V segment lost 1 base and the J segment 2 bases; nucleotides outside the gene matches: 5. Germline V gives CDR1 SGHAT, CDR2 FQDESV (reference sequence). The method was immunoSEQ multiplex PCR; TCRdb's version includes in-frame clones alone and lacks a portion of them. This sample has about 380,000 clones; 90% occur once, and the top ten carry 6.5%. Sequencing was done on a sample of peripheral blood. The sequence was obtained from a man younger than 35 with active or convalescent COVID-19. The chain uses TRBV11-1 and TRBJ2-7, with 7 bases lining up with TRBD2. The DNA of the CDR3 is TGTGCCAGCAGCTTAGTTGGGGGAGGGGCCTACGAGCAGTACTTC. Amino acids: CASSLVGGGAYEQYF.